Following are 10 T cell receptor beta chains from one sample sequenced in a study of T-cell reconstitution after alpha-beta-depleted transplantation in children. Unique molecular identifiers were used to barcode this TCRbeta library. TCRdb redid the calling of the PCR reads with MiXCR, one entry per CDR3 protein. This table has 240,000 or so distinct CDR3 sequences, 8.2% appearing once. The sequencing used PBMCs, mostly from graft donor cells, collected 180 days after TCRalphabeta/CD19-depleted stem cell transplant. These receptors originate from a male patient aged 5 to 17 who had a stem cell transplant for acute lymphoblastic leukemia, so the T cells may come from the graft donor.

This clonotype was seen repeatedly, ten times or more. This chain links TRBV28 with TRBJ2-1, with 15 bases matching TRBD2. The CDR3 has 18 residues. V dropped 0 bases and J dropped 8; count of bases not matched to a gene: 8. The germline V gene has CDR1 MDHEN and CDR2 SYDVKM. CDR3: CASSLWVGLAGGRHEQFF. CDR3 nucleotide sequence: TGTGCCAGCAGTTTATGGGTCGGACTAGCGGGAGGGCGGCATGAGCAGTTCTTC. The whole variable domain, remainder taken from reference TRBV28 and TRBJ2-1, is DVKVTQSSRYLVKRTGEKVFLECVQDMDHENMFWYRQDPGLGLRLIYFSYDVKMKEKGDIPEGYSVSREKKERFSLILESASTNQTSMYLCASSLWVGLAGGRHEQFFGPGTRLTVL.

This clonotype was counted many times. CDR3 sequence reads: CASGGQGFYGYTF. The CDR3 coding sequence is TGCGCCAGCGGTGGCCAGGGATTCTATGGCTACACCTTC. The chain employs TRBV5-1 and TRBJ1-2; maybe TRBD1 (5 bases). The CDR3 is 13 residues long. V shed 7 bases and J shed 4 bases, with 14 bases lying between them. The germline CDR1 and CDR2 sequences are SGHRS and YFSETQ.

This clonotype was detected only a few times. V usage is TRBV12-5 and J usage is TRBJ1-2, with TRBD1 matching over 7 bases. Per the germline V gene, CDR1 is LGHNT and CDR2 is FRNRAP. V was pared by 1 base and J by 7 bases, with 9 bases of the junction left unmatched. The CDR3 consists of 15 residues. The CDR3 DNA sequence: TGTGCTAGTGGTTTGGCTCCGACAGGGAAAGGTGGCTACACCTTC. Translating gives CASGLAPTGKGGYTF.

This clonotype was seen ten or more times. The V and J genes are TRBV24-1 and TRBJ2-2; 13 nucleotides line up with TRBD2. The germline gives CDR1 KGHDR, CDR2 SFDVKD. The V and J ends lost 2 bases and 5 bases, in that order; junction bases with no gene match: 7. This CDR3 has 18 residues. The CDR3 sequence: CATSDWPGLAGRTGELFF. DNA for the CDR3: TGTGCCACCAGTGATTGGCCGGGACTAGCGGGAAGGACCGGGGAGCTGTTTTTT.

This clonotype came up many times. CDR3 nucleotide sequence: TGCGCCAGCAGCTTGGGAGGACAGCGCCAAGAGACCCAGTACTTC. Its protein product is CASSLGGQRQETQYF. The chain is built from TRBV5-1 and TRBJ2-5, with D possibly TRBD1 on 6 matching bases. This CDR3 is 15 amino acids long. Trimming took 0 bases from V and 1 from J, leaving 10 bases between them. Germline V gene sequence: CDR1 SGHRS, CDR2 YFSETQ. Supplemented by reference TRBV5-1 and TRBJ2-5, the full variable domain reads KAGVTQTPRYLIKTRGQQVTLSCSPISGHRSVSWYQQTPGQGLQFLFEYFSETQRNKGNFPGRFSGRQFSNSRSEMNVSTLELGDSALYLCASSLGGQRQETQYFGPGTRLLVL.

This clonotype has a count of ten or more. The chain recombines TRBV12-3 or TRBV12-4 with TRBJ1-2; D is perhaps TRBD1 (5 bases). The CDR3 contains 14 residues. Trimming removed 6 bases at V and 4 bases at J, with 15 bases between. For the CDR3, the DNA is TGTGCCAGCAGCCAGGGACGGGGAGTCTATGGCTACACCTTC. It is translated as CASSQGRGVYGYTF.

This clonotype was seen repeatedly, ten times or more. The rearrangement uses TRBV15 and TRBJ1-1; D perhaps matches TRBD1 (6 bases). The CDR3 spans 13 residues. From germline, CDR1 is LNHNV and CDR2 YYDKDF (reference sequence). As DNA, the CDR3 is TGTGCTTCGACAGGTCGGGGGAACACTGAAGCTTTCTTT. Translation gives CASTGRGNTEAFF.

This clonotype was seen repeatedly, ten times or more. The chain couples TRBV29-1 to TRBJ2-2, with a tentative D call TRBD2 (7 bases). V was shortened by 4 bases and J by 7 bases, with 16 bases between the two germline ends. The CDR3 consists of 14 residues. Per germline, CDR1 SQVTM and CDR2 ANQGSEA. The CDR3 region has the DNA TGCAGCGTTGGTTTGGGGGGGCGCGGCGGGGAGCTGTTTTTT. It translates to CSVGLGGRGGELFF.

This clonotype was seen a handful of times. CDR3 residues: CASSFQGSSYNSPLHF. The DNA of the CDR3 is TGTGCCAGCAGCTTTCAGGGTAGCTCCTATAATTCACCCCTCCACTTT. The V and J genes are TRBV7-2 and TRBJ1-6, with D possibly matching TRBD1 (5 bases). The germline V gene encodes CDR1 SGHTA and CDR2 FQGNSA. The CDR3 loop spans 16 amino acids. V dropped 3 bases and J dropped 0 bases, with 9 bases sitting between them.

In its sample, this clonotype was seen many times. V and J are TRBV12-3 or TRBV12-4 and TRBJ2-1; TRBD1 is a possible D gene (5 bases). CDR3 length: 16 residues. Trimming took off 3 bases at V and 0 bases at J, with 12 bases between the two ends. CDR3 sequence: CASSFRRTPSYNEQFF. Here the CDR3 DNA reads TGTGCCAGCAGTTTTCGAAGGACACCCTCCTACAATGAGCAGTTCTTC.